Listed below are T cell receptor beta chains from one sample, sequenced in a study of cytomegalovirus exposure and HLA in healthy donors. Produced via immunoSEQ multiplex PCR; TCRdb's table is partial and in-frame only. The sample holds over 50,000 clones, around 90% seen once. Input material: PBMCs. These receptors came from a man younger than 45 in good health and CMV-seropositive. Both conserved end residues are part of each CDR3. A D gene is named only where the DNA matches it firmly. The size of a clone is reported for some rows only, either as once, few or many, or as a class for expanded clones.

NA	TRBV9	TRBJ2-2	NA	CASSVEARTDTGELFF	TGTGCCAGCAGCGTAGAGGCCAGGACAGACACCGGGGAGCTGTTTTTT
NA	TRBV19	TRBJ2-7	NA	CASSRNRGGEQYF	TGTGCCAGTAGCAGGAACAGGGGGGGCGAGCAGTACTTC
few	TRBV12-5	TRBJ2-1	NA	CASGLGLSSNEQFF	TGTGCTAGTGGCCTGGGCCTATCGTCCAATGAGCAGTTCTTC
NA	TRBV5-1	TRBJ2-6	NA	CASSLGMTSTSGANVLTF	TGCGCCAGCAGCTTGGGGATGACATCCACCTCTGGGGCCAACGTCCTGACTTTC
NA	TRBV7-9	TRBJ2-2	NA	CASSLLSVAGELFF	TGTGCCAGCAGCTTATTATCAGTTGCCGGGGAGCTGTTTTTT
NA	TRBV6-5	TRBJ1-5	TRBD1	CASSETGTNQPQHF	TGTGCCAGCAGTGAGACAGGGACTAATCAGCCCCAGCATTTT
NA	TRBV7-9	TRBJ2-3	NA	CASQGNTDTQYF	TGTGCCAGCCAGGGCAACACAGATACGCAGTATTTT
NA	TRBV30	TRBJ1-2	NA	CAWSSRTVLLYGYTF	TGTGCCTGGAGTTCCCGTACGGTACTTCTCTATGGCTACACCTTC
NA	TRBV7-9	TRBJ1-2	NA	CASSLGGVYGYTF	TGTGCCAGCAGCCTTGGGGGGGTCTATGGCTACACCTTC
NA	TRBV27	TRBJ2-6	NA	CASSYSSTGANVLTF	TGTGCCAGCAGCTATAGTTCGACTGGGGCCAACGTCCTGACTTTC
NA	TRBV30	TRBJ2-7	TRBD1	CAWSFGQGGYEQYF	TGTGCCTGGAGTTTTGGACAGGGTGGATACGAGCAGTACTTC
NA	TRBV4-1	TRBJ2-5	TRBD1	CASSQRGQGHGETQYF	TGCGCCAGCAGCCAACGCGGACAGGGTCACGGAGAGACCCAGTACTTC
NA	TRBV7-2	TRBJ2-7	TRBD2	CASSLVGTSGGREGEQYF	TGTGCCAGCAGCTTAGTCGGGACTAGCGGTGGGAGGGAGGGGGAGCAGTACTTC
NA	TRBV27	TRBJ2-1	TRBD2	CASRSTSGIYNEQFF	TGTGCCAGCAGGTCTACTAGCGGGATCTACAATGAGCAGTTCTTC
NA	TRBV29-1	TRBJ2-7	TRBD2	CSVELTSATYEQYF	TGCAGCGTTGAGTTGACTAGCGCAACCTACGAGCAGTACTTC
NA	TRBV7-9	TRBJ2-1	NA	CATAPREQFF	TGTGCCACGGCCCCCAGGGAGCAGTTCTTC
NA	TRBV5-5	TRBJ1-1	TRBD1	CASRAGQGNTEAFF	TGTGCCAGCAGGGCCGGACAGGGGAACACTGAAGCTTTCTTT
once	TRBV5-1	TRBJ1-3	NA	CASSLASAGNTIYF	TGCGCCAGCAGCTTGGCCAGTGCTGGAAACACCATATATTTT
once	TRBV4-1	TRBJ2-1	TRBD2	CASSQGRVRLAGGHNEQFF	TGCGCCAGCAGCCAAGGCCGCGTTAGACTAGCGGGGGGGCACAATGAGCAGTTCTTC
NA	TRBV9	TRBJ2-1	TRBD2	CASSVEASGLYNEQFF	TGTGCCAGCAGCGTAGAGGCTAGCGGGCTTTACAATGAGCAGTTCTTC
NA	TRBV5-1	TRBJ1-3	TRBD1	CASSPGTGDAGNTIYF	TGCGCCAGCAGCCCCGGGACAGGGGACGCTGGAAACACCATATATTTT
NA	TRBV5-1	TRBJ1-1	NA	CASRGGRGTEAFF	TGCGCCAGCCGGGGGGGGAGGGGCACTGAAGCTTTCTTT
once	TRBV7-2	TRBJ2-7	TRBD2	CASSTASGRNEQYF	TGTGCCAGCAGCACCGCTAGCGGGAGAAACGAGCAGTACTTC
NA	TRBV29-1	TRBJ2-2	NA	CSVPSQAGELFF	TGCAGCGTTCCATCTCAGGCCGGGGAGCTGTTTTTT
once	TRBV28	TRBJ2-7	TRBD1	CASSLNRGRSYEQYF	TGTGCCAGCAGTCTTAACAGGGGCCGGTCCTACGAGCAGTACTTC
NA	TRBV7-9	TRBJ2-5	TRBD1	CASSSRDRKQETQYF	TGTGCCAGCAGCTCACGGGACAGAAAACAAGAGACCCAGTACTTC
NA	TRBV11-2	TRBJ2-7	NA	CASSLTLSSYEQYF	TGTGCCAGCAGCTTAACGCTGAGCTCCTACGAGCAGTACTTC
NA	TRBV18	TRBJ2-7	TRBD1	CASSLRPGQGAGYEQYF	TGTGCCAGCTCACTCCGCCCGGGACAGGGGGCGGGATACGAGCAGTACTTC
NA	TRBV7-6	TRBJ1-4	NA	CASSLWLNEKLFF	TGTGCCAGCAGCTTGTGGCTTAATGAAAAACTGTTTTTT
NA	TRBV19	TRBJ2-1	TRBD2	CASSIDRSSGGEQFF	TGTGCCAGTAGTATAGATCGTAGTAGCGGGGGTGAGCAGTTCTTC
NA	TRBV10-2	TRBJ2-1	TRBD2	CAGSESARLAGGSSYNEQFF	TGCGCCGGCAGTGAGTCGGCGAGACTAGCGGGGGGGAGCTCCTACAATGAGCAGTTCTTC
NA	TRBV19	TRBJ2-5	NA	CASSIRGGSQETQYF	TGTGCCAGTAGTATAAGGGGCGGCAGTCAAGAGACCCAGTACTTC
once	TRBV15	TRBJ2-7	TRBD2	CATSRTSEKEQYF	TGTGCCACCAGCAGAACTAGCGAGAAAGAGCAGTACTTC
NA	TRBV28	TRBJ1-1	TRBD1	CASSSTTGHTEAFF	TGTGCCAGCAGTTCAACGACAGGGCATACTGAAGCTTTCTTT
NA	TRBV28	TRBJ2-7	TRBD1	CASTQGTGRSLRNEQYF	TGTGCCAGCACCCAGGGGACAGGGCGCTCCCTCCGCAACGAGCAGTACTTC
NA	TRBV9	TRBJ2-5	NA	CASSVTGGQETQYF	TGTGCCAGCAGCGTGACTGGCGGGCAAGAGACCCAGTACTTC
NA	TRBV30	TRBJ2-1	TRBD2	CAWSGTSGRVNEQFF	TGTGCCTGGAGTGGGACTAGCGGGAGAGTCAATGAGCAGTTCTTC
once	TRBV27	TRBJ2-2	NA	CASSLYGRDFAGELFF	TGTGCCAGCAGTTTATATGGCAGGGACTTCGCCGGGGAGCTGTTTTTT
NA	TRBV7-8	TRBJ2-1	NA	CASSYSGNYNEQFF	TGTGCCAGCAGCTATTCAGGGAACTACAATGAGCAGTTCTTC
few	TRBV11-2	TRBJ1-6	TRBD1	CASSRIGTAVNSPLHF	TGTGCCAGCAGTCGAATCGGGACAGCGGTCAATTCACCCCTCCACTTT
NA	TRBV7-8	TRBJ2-5	NA	CASSLALRTDVRETQYF	TGTGCCAGCAGCTTAGCGCTGAGGACTGACGTCCGGGAGACCCAGTACTTC
NA	TRBV18	TRBJ2-1	NA	CASSRASRAYDNEQFF	TGTGCCAGCTCACGGGCTAGCCGGGCCTATGACAATGAGCAGTTCTTC
NA	TRBV4-3	TRBJ2-5	TRBD2	CASSSSGGYEQYF	TGCGCCAGCAGCTCTAGCGGAGGCTACGAGCAATACTTC
NA	TRBV5-1	TRBJ1-2	NA	CASSPRVSLYGYTF	TGCGCCAGCAGCCCTCGTGTGAGCCTCTATGGCTACACCTTC
NA	TRBV7-3	TRBJ2-2	NA	CASSVWSFGELFF	TGTGCCAGCAGTGTTTGGAGTTTTGGGGAGCTGTTTTTT
NA	TRBV28	TRBJ1-4	NA	CASSWGGGEKLFF	TGTGCCAGCAGTTGGGGAGGGGGTGAAAAACTGTTTTTT
NA	TRBV5-1	TRBJ1-4	NA	CASKRETSTNEKLFF	TGCGCCAGCAAGAGAGAGACCTCTACTAACGAAAAACTGTTTTTT
NA	TRBV6-5	TRBJ1-4	TRBD1	CASSLDRASNEKLFF	TGTGCCAGCAGCTTGGACAGGGCCTCTAATGAAAAACTGTTTTTT
NA	TRBV4-2	TRBJ1-5	NA	CASSQDPGGLSNQPQHF	TGTGCCAGCAGCCAAGATCCGGGGGGGCTGAGCAATCAGCCCCAGCATTTT
NA	TRBV4-3	TRBJ1-2	TRBD1	CASSRESKGASGYTF	TGCGCCAGCAGCCGAGAGAGCAAGGGGGCTAGTGGCTACACCTTC
NA	TRBV7-8	TRBJ2-7	NA	CASSLLSGSSYEQYF	TGTGCCAGCAGCTTGCTTAGCGGTAGCTCCTACGAGCAGTACTTC
NA	TRBV14	TRBJ2-5	NA	CASSQVITGEETQYF	TGTGCCAGCAGCCAAGTAATCACCGGGGAAGAGACCCAGTACTTC
NA	TRBV19	TRBJ2-7	TRBD1	CASRAVTGSYEQYF	TGTGCCAGTAGGGCAGTGACAGGGAGCTACGAGCAGTACTTC
NA	TRBV19	TRBJ2-2	NA	CASTLTGELFF	TGTGCCAGTACCCTTACCGGGGAGCTGTTTTTT
NA	TRBV28	TRBJ2-3	TRBD2	CASTLTSGSGADTQYF	TGTGCCAGCACTTTAACTAGCGGGAGTGGCGCAGATACGCAGTATTTT
NA	TRBV6-5	TRBJ2-7	TRBD1	CASSWDRGPNYEQYF	TGTGCCAGCAGCTGGGACAGGGGCCCGAACTACGAGCAGTACTTC
NA	TRBV27	TRBJ2-1	NA	CASSLRQAYNEQFF	TGTGCCAGCAGTCTTCGACAGGCCTACAATGAGCAGTTCTTC
NA	TRBV19	TRBJ2-2	TRBD1	CASSTGQGVWTGELFF	TGTGCCAGTAGTACTGGACAGGGTGTTTGGACCGGGGAGCTGTTTTTT
NA	TRBV6-1	TRBJ2-2	TRBD2	CASSEATSGSTGELFF	TGTGCCAGCAGTGAAGCCACTAGCGGGAGCACCGGGGAGCTGTTTTTT
NA	TRBV4-1	TRBJ2-3	NA	CASSQVGTSDTQYF	TGCGCCAGCAGCCAAGTCGGTACCTCGGATACGCAGTATTTT